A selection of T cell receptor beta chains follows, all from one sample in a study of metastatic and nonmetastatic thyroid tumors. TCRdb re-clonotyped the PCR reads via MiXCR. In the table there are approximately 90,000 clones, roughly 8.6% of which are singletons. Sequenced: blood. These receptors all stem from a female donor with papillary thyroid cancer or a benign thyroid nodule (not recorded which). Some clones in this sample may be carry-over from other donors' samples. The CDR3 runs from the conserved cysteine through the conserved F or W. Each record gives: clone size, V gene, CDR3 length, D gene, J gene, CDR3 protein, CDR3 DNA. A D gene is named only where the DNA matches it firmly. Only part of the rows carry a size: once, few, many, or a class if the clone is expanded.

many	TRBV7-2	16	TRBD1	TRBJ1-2	CASSSQGGQANYGYTF	TGTGCCAGCAGCTCACAGGGGGGGCAGGCTAACTATGGCTACACCTTC
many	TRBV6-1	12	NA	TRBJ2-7	CASRGFMYEQYF	TGTGCCAGCAGAGGGTTCATGTACGAGCAGTACTTC
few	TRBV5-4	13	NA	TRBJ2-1	CASKPRDFNEQFF	TGTGCCAGCAAGCCGAGGGACTTCAATGAGCAGTTCTTC
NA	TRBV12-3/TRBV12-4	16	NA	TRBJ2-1	CASSPSSAVVMNEQFF	TGTGCCAGCAGCCCGTCTTCAGCGGTGGTTATGAATGAGCAGTTCTTC
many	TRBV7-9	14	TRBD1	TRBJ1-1	CASSFTDRGSEAFF	TGTGCCAGCAGCTTCACAGACAGGGGGTCTGAAGCTTTCTTT
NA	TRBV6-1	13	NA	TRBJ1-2	CASSEFSNYGYTF	TGTGCCAGCAGCGAATTCTCAAACTATGGCTACACCTTC
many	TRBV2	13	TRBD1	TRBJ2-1	CASRDSSYNEQFF	TGTGCCAGCCGGGACAGCTCCTACAATGAGCAGTTCTTC
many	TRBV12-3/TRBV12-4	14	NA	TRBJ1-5	CASHLDRSGQPQHF	TGTGCCAGCCACCTCGACCGTTCGGGTCAGCCCCAGCATTTT
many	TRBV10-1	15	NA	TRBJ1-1	CASSESAIGNTEAFF	TGCGCCAGCAGTGAGTCAGCAATTGGGAACACTGAAGCTTTCTTT
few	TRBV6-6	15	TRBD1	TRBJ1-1	CASSYRGQGGYEAFF	TGTGCCAGCAGTTACAGGGGACAGGGAGGATATGAAGCTTTCTTT
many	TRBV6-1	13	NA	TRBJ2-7	CASSGNNPYEQYF	TGTGCCAGCAGTGGCAACAATCCCTACGAGCAGTACTTC
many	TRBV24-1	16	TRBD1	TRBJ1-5	CATSDAGTGVGQPQHF	TGTGCCACCAGTGATGCCGGGACAGGGGTGGGTCAGCCCCAGCATTTT
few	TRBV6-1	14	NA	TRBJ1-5	CASKQGQRYQPQHF	TGTGCCAGCAAACAGGGCCAAAGGTATCAGCCCCAGCATTTT
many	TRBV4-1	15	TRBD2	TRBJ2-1	CASSQPRRGRNEQFF	TGCGCCAGCAGCCAACCAAGGCGGGGGAGAAATGAGCAGTTCTTC
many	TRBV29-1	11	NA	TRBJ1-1	CSALRATEAFF	TGCAGCGCCCTCCGGGCCACTGAAGCTTTCTTT
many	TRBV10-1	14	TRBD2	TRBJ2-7	CASSGLAGNYEQYF	TGCGCCAGCAGTGGGCTAGCGGGGAACTACGAGCAGTACTTC
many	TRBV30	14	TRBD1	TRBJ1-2	CAWNTGTGNHGYTF	TGTGCCTGGAATACCGGGACAGGGAATCATGGCTACACCTTC
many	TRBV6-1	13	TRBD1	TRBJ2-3	CASSTGVADTQYF	TGTGCCAGCAGTACAGGGGTGGCGGATACGCAGTATTTT
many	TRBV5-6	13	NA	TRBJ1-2	CASSLRGTIGYTF	TGCGCCAGCAGCTTGCGGGGAACTATAGGCTACACCTTC
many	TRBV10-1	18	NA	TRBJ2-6	CASSEPSGLISGANVLTF	TGCGCCAGCAGTGAGCCGTCGGGACTTATCTCTGGGGCCAACGTCCTGACTTTC
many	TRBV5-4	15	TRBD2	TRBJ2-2	CASSLLAGGPEELFF	TGTGCCAGCAGCTTATTAGCGGGGGGGCCAGAGGAGCTGTTTTTT
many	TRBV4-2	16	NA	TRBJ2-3	CASSQDRGGSTDTQYF	TGTGCCAGCAGCCAAGATAGAGGGGGAAGCACAGATACGCAGTATTTT
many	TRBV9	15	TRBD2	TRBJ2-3	CASSSGTRLTDTQYF	TGTGCCAGCAGCTCCGGGACTAGGCTCACAGATACGCAGTATTTT
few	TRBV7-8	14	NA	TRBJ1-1	CASSLDEGSTEAFF	TGTGCCAGCAGCTTAGACGAGGGGAGCACTGAAGCTTTCTTT
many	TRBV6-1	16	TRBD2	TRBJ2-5	CASSSRTSGAQETQYF	TGTGCCAGCAGTTCCCGGACTAGCGGGGCCCAAGAGACCCAGTACTTC
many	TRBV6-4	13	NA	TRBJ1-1	CASSRTENTEAFF	TGTGCCAGCAGCAGGACAGAGAACACTGAAGCTTTCTTT
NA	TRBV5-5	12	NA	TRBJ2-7	CASSWDVYEQYF	TGTGCCAGCAGCTGGGACGTATACGAGCAGTACTTC
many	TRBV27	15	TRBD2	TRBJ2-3	CATGVAGGLADTQYF	TGTGCCACCGGTGTAGCGGGGGGTTTGGCAGATACGCAGTATTTT
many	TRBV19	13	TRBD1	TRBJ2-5	CASSPTGVKTQYF	TGTGCCAGTAGTCCGACAGGGGTGAAGACCCAGTACTTC
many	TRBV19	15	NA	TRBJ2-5	CASSKGLGIQETQYF	TGTGCCAGTAGTAAGGGGCTAGGTATACAAGAGACCCAGTACTTC
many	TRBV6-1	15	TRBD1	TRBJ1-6	CASSRRGQGNSPLHF	TGTGCCAGCAGTAGGCGGGGACAGGGGAATTCACCCCTCCACTTT
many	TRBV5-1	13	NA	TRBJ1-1	CASSLDHNTEAFF	TGCGCCAGCAGCTTGGATCACAACACTGAAGCTTTCTTT
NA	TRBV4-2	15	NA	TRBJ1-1	CASSQEDGGDTEAFF	TGTGCCAGCAGCCAAGAAGACGGGGGGGACACTGAAGCTTTCTTT
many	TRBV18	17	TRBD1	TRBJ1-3	CASSLRTGGNSGNTIYF	TGTGCCAGCTCACTCCGGACAGGGGGTAACTCTGGAAACACCATATATTTT
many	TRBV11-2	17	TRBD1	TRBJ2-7	CASTLRPILGQGHEQYF	TGTGCCAGCACCCTGCGCCCGATTCTCGGACAGGGCCACGAGCAGTACTTC
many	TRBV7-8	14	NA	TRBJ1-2	CASSRRGSSYGYTF	TGTGCCAGCAGCCGAAGGGGGTCCAGCTATGGCTACACCTTC
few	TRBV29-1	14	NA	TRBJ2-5	CSVGVGSGQETQYF	TGCAGCGTTGGGGTGGGTAGCGGACAAGAGACCCAGTACTTC
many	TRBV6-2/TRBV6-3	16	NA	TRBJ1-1	CASSYPTGSMNTEAFF	TGTGCCAGCAGTTACCCGACTGGGAGCATGAACACTGAAGCTTTCTTT
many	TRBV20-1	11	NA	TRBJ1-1	CSYRWDTEAFF	TGCAGCTACAGGTGGGACACTGAAGCTTTCTTT
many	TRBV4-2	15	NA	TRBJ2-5	CASSQDGASQETQYF	TGTGCCAGCAGCCAAGATGGGGCGTCCCAAGAGACCCAGTACTTC
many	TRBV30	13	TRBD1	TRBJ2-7	CAGQGLGSYEQYF	TGTGCCGGACAGGGATTGGGGTCCTACGAGCAGTACTTC
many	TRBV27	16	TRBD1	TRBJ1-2	CASSAHAGQGADGYTF	TGTGCCAGCAGTGCCCACGCGGGACAGGGGGCGGATGGCTACACCTTC
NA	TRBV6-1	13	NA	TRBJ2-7	CASSSGHSYEQYF	TGTGCCAGCAGTTCTGGACATAGCTACGAGCAGTACTTC
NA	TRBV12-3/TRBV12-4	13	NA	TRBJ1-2	CASSSIGLRGYTF	TGTGCCAGCAGTTCAATAGGGTTGAGAGGCTACACCTTC
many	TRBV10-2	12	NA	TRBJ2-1	CASRLLYNEQFF	TGCGCCAGCCGCCTGTTATACAATGAGCAGTTCTTC
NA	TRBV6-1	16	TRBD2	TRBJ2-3	CASSSSHSGGRDTQYF	TGTGCCAGCAGTTCTTCACATAGCGGGGGGAGAGATACGCAGTATTTT
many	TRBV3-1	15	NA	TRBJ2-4	CASSQGQLAKNIQYF	TGTGCCAGCAGCCAAGGGCAGCTAGCCAAAAACATTCAGTACTTC
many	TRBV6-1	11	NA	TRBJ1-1	CASIENTEAFF	TGTGCCAGCATTGAGAACACTGAAGCTTTCTTT
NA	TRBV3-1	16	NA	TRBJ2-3	CASSQFFRTSTDTQYF	TGTGCCAGCAGCCAATTCTTTCGAACTAGCACAGATACGCAGTATTTT
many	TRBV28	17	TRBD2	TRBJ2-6	CASSLDPGGSGANVLTF	TGTGCCAGCAGTTTAGACCCGGGGGGCTCTGGGGCCAACGTCCTGACTTTC
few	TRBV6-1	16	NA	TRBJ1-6	CASSLTWTALNSPLHF	TGTGCCAGCAGCCTTACCTGGACTGCGCTTAATTCACCCCTCCACTTT
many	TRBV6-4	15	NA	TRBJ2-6	CASSDSGAGANVLTF	TGTGCCAGCAGTGACTCGGGGGCTGGGGCCAACGTCCTGACTTTC
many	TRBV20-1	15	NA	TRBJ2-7	CSARSGQNPTYEQYF	TGCAGTGCTAGATCCGGACAGAATCCAACCTACGAGCAGTACTTC